The entry below describes one T cell receptor beta chain. Its antigen is currently unknown. The sample comes from a study of CD8+CD57+ T cells in acquired aplastic anemia. Genomic DNA served as template for TCR beta VDJ and CDR3 profiling. Each CDR3 protein is one row after TCRdb ran MiXCR on the reads. The sample has 250,000 to 300,000 distinct CDR3 sequences; 45% to 70% are singletons. General study points: Patients and controls shared roughly 28 CD8+ CDR3 sequences, which appeared highly expressed in patients and within their immunodominant clones.

Germline CDR1 reads SGDLS; CDR2 reads YYNGEE. CDR3 length: 16 residues. The junction had 10 bases not matched to a gene; V was cut back by 4 bases and J by 0 bases. The sequence was obtained from a human donor with severe aplastic anemia or a healthy control (not recorded which). The sequencing sample was made of sorted CD4+, CD8+, or CD8+CD57+ T cells (not recorded which) from PBMCs. The V gene is TRBV9, the J gene TRBJ2-7, with 7 bases lining up with TRBD2. CDR3 DNA: TGTGCCAGCAGCCCAATACTAGCGAGGGACTCCTACGAGCAGTACTTC. Translated, it gives CASSPILARDSYEQYF.